This T cell receptor (beta chain) was found in a study of T cells in Graves' hyperthyroidism and ophthalmopathy. Study-level results: Most thyroid clonotypes expanded above 0.001 appeared in blood too. A 13 V-J signature model discriminated ophthalmopathy versus stable hyperthyroidism. Ophthalmopathy was predicted by the model a median of around 5.9 months ahead of onset.

Germline CDR1 GTSNPN, CDR2 SVGIG (reference sequence). V was shortened by 8 bases and J by 2 bases, with 10 bases between the two germline ends. The CDR3 is made up of 11 amino acids. The table lists this clonotype with many counts. Its antigen is as yet unknown. Template material for amplifying TCR beta CDR3 regions consisted of RNA transcripts. TCR CDR3 underwent first-round RT-PCR with the HTBI primer set. TCRdb reprocessed the multiplex PCR reads via MiXCR and lists one record per CDR3 protein. The table records 500,000 to 600,000 distinct CDR3 sequences, approximately 15% of them present only once. Reasons for excluding patients were uncontrolled infection, other autoimmune disease, pregnancy or lactation.

V usage is TRBV30 and J usage is TRBJ2-7, with D uncertain. The receptor was derived from a woman younger than 30 with Graves' hyperthyroidism. Source material: blood. DNA for the CDR3: TGTGCCCGAGGAACCACCTACGAGCAGTACTTC. This sequence encodes CARGTTYEQYF.